This T cell receptor beta chain was captured in a study of molecular identifiers for immune sequencing clone quantification. Study context: In replicates, the authors split RNA from roughly 20,000 or 100,000 naive CD8 cells five ways and sequenced four.

Sorted inputs of about 18,000 to 1,100,000 cells, with 10%, 30% or 50% RNA, yielded naive CD8 libraries. From germline, CDR1 is SQVTM and CDR2 ANQGSEA. The CDR3 runs 13 residues. This clonotype was seen just once. The germline gene is not matched at one end of the junction; a read error may be the cause. Previously described methods and listed TCR primers produced bulk TCR libraries. TCRdb fed the PCR reads into MiXCR, producing one record per CDR3 protein. Among about 500,000 distinct CDR3 sequences, about 21% were seen once, and the ten largest hold about 0.84%. Sequenced input: naive CD8+ T cells from blood, with Jurkat cell RNA spiked in. Noted subset: FACS-sorted CD8+CD4-CCR7+CD45RA+ naive T cells. This TCR derives from a human donor in good health. Some libraries in this study had Jurkat cell RNA spiked in. The genes are TRBV29-1 and TRBJ2-2; D gene uncertain. CDR3 loop: CRVDPKNTGELFF. In DNA, the CDR3 is TGCCGCGTTGACCCCAAGAACACCGGGGAGCTGTTTTTT.